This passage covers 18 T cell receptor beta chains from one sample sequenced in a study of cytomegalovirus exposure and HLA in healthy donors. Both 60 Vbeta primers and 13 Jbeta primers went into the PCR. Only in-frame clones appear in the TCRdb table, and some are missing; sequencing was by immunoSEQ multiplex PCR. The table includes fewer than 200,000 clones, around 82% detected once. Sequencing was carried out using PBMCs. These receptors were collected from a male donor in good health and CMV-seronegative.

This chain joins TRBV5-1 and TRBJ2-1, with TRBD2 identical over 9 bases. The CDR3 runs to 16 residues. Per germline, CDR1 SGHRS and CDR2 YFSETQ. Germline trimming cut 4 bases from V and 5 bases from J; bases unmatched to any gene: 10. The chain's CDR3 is CASSLGLAILNNEQFF. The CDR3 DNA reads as TGCGCCAGCAGCCTGGGACTAGCTATACTTAACAATGAGCAGTTCTTC. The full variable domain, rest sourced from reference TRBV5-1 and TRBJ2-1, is KAGVTQTPRYLIKTRGQQVTLSCSPISGHRSVSWYQQTPGQGLQFLFEYFSETQRNKGNFPGRFSGRQFSNSRSEMNVSTLELGDSALYLCASSLGLAILNNEQFFGPGTRLTVL.

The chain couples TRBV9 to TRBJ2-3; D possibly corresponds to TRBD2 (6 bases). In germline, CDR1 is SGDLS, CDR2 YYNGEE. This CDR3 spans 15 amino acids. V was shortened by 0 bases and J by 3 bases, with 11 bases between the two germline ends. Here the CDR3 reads CASSVGASDTDTQYF. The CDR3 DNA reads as TGTGCCAGCAGCGTAGGGGCTAGCGATACAGATACGCAGTATTTT.

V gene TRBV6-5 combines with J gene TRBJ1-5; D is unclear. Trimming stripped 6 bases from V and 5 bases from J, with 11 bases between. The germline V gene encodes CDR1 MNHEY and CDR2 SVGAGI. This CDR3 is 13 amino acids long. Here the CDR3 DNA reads TGTGCCAGCAGACCCCCCGGGGATCAGCCCCAGCATTTT. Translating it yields CASRPPGDQPQHF.

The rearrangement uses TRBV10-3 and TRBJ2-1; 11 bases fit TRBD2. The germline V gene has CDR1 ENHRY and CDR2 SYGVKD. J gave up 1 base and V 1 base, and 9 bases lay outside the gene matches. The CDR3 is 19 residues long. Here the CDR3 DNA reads TGTGCCATCAGTGAGTTTACCCTAGCGGGGGGCCAGTCCTACAATGAGCAGTTCTTC. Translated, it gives CAISEFTLAGGQSYNEQFF.

CDR3 sequence reads: CASSLPGTGGRIRTSPLHF. The CDR3 bases are TGTGCCAGCAGCTTGCCCGGGACAGGGGGACGTATCCGGACTTCACCCCTCCACTTT. The chain carries TRBV5-8 and TRBJ1-6, with 11 bases that match TRBD1. Germline V CDR1 and CDR2: SGHTS, YDEGEE. V shed 1 base, J shed 9 bases, and the junction held 15 bases outside the gene matches. CDR3 length: 19 amino acids.

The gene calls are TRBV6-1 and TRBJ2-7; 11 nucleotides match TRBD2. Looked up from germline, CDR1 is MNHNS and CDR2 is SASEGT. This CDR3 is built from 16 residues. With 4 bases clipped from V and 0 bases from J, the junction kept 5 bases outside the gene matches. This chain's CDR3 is CASSALAGGVSYEQYF. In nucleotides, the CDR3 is TGTGCCAGCAGTGCCCTAGCGGGGGGAGTCTCCTACGAGCAGTACTTC.

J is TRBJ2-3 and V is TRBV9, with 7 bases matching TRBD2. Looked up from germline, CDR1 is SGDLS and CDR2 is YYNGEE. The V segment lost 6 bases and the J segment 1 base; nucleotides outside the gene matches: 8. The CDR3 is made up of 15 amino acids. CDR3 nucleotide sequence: TGTGCCAGCATCTGTGCGGGAGCCTGCACAGATACGCAGTATTTT. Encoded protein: CASICAGACTDTQYF. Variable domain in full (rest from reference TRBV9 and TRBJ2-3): DSGVTQTPKHLITATGQRVTLRCSPRSGDLSVYWYQQSLDQGLQFLIQYYNGEERAKGNILERFSAQQFPDLHSELNLSSLELGDSALYFCASICAGACTDTQYFGPGTRLTVL.

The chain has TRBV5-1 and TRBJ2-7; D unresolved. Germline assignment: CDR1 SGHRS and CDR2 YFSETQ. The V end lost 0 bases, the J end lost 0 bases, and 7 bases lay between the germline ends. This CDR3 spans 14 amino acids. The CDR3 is CASSLGAGSYEQYF. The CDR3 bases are TGCGCCAGCAGCTTGGGGGCAGGCTCCTACGAGCAGTACTTC.

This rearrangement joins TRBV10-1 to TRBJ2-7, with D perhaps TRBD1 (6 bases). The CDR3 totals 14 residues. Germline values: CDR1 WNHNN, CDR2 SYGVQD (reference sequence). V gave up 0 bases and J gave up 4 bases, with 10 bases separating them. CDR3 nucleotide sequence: TGCGCCAGCAGTGAGTCTCAGGGGCAATACGAGCAGTACTTC. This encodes CASSESQGQYEQYF.

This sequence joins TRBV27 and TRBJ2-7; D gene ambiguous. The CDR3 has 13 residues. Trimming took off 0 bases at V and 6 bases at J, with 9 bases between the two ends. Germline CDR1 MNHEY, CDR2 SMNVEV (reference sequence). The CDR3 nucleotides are TGTGCCAGCAGTTTATCGTTAGGCGGCGAGCAGTACTTC. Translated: CASSLSLGGEQYF.

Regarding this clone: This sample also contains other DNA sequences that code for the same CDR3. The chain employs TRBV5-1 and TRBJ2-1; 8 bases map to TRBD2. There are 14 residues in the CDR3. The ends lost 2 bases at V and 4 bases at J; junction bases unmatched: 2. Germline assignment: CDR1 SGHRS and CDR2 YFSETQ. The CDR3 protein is CASSFSGAYNEQFF. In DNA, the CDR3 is TGCGCCAGCAGCTTTAGCGGGGCGTACAATGAGCAGTTCTTC.

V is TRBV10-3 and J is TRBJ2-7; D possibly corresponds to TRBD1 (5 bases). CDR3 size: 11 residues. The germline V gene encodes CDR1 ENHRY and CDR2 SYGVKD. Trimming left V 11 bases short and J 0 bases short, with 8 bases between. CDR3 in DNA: TGTGCCTCGCAGGGCTCCTACGAGCAGTACTTC. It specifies CASQGSYEQYF.

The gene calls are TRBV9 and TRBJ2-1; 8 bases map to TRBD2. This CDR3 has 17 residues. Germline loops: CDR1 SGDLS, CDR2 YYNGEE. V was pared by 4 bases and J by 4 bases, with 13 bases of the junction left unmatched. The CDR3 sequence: CASSSIGGGQGYNEQFF. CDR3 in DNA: TGTGCCAGCAGCTCGATTGGCGGGGGGCAGGGGTACAATGAGCAGTTCTTC.

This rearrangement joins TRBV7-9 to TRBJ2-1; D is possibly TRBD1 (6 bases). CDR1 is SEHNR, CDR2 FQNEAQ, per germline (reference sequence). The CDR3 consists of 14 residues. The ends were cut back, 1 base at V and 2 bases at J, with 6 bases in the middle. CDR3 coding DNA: TGTGCCAGCAGCTTAGAGGGGGCCTACAATGAGCAGTTCTTC. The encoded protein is CASSLEGAYNEQFF.

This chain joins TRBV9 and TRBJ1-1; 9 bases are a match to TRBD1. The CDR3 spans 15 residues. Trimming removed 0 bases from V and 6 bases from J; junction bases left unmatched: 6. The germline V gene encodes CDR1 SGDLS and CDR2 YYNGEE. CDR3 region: CASSVGWDRDPEAFF. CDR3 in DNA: TGTGCCAGCAGCGTAGGGTGGGACAGGGACCCTGAAGCTTTCTTT.

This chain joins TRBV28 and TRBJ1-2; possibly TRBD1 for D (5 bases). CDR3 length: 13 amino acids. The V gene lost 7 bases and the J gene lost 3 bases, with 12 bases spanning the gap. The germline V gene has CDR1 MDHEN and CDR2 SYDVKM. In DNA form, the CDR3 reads TGTGCCAGCATCGCCGGGGGGGACTATGGCTACACCTTC. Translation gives CASIAGGDYGYTF.

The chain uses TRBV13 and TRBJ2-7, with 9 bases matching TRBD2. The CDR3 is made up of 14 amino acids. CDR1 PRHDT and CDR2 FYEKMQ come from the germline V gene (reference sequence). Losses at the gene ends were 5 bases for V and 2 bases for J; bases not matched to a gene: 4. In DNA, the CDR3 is TGTGCCAGCAGCGTGGCGGGAGGGCCCTACGAGCAGTACTTC. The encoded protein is CASSVAGGPYEQYF.

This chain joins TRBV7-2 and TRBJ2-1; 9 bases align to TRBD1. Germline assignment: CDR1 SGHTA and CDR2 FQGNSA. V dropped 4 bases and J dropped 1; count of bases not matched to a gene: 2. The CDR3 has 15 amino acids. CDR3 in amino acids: CASSSGQGSYNEQFF. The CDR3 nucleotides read TGTGCCAGCAGCTCGGGACAGGGATCCTACAATGAGCAGTTCTTC.